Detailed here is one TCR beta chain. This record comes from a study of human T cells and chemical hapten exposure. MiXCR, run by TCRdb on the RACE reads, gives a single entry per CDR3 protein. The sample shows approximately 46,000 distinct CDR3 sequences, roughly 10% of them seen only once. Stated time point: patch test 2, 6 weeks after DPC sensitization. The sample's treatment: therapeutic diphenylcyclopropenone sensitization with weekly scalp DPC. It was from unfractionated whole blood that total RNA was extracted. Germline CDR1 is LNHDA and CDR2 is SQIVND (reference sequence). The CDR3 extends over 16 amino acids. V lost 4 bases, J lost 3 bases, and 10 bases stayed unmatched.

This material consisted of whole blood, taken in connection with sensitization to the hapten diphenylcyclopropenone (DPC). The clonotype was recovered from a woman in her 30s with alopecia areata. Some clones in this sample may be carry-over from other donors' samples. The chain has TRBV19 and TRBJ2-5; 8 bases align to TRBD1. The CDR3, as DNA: TGTGCCAGTAGTACCTGGACAGGGCAAACGAAAGAGACCCAGTACTTC. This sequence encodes CASSTWTGQTKETQYF.